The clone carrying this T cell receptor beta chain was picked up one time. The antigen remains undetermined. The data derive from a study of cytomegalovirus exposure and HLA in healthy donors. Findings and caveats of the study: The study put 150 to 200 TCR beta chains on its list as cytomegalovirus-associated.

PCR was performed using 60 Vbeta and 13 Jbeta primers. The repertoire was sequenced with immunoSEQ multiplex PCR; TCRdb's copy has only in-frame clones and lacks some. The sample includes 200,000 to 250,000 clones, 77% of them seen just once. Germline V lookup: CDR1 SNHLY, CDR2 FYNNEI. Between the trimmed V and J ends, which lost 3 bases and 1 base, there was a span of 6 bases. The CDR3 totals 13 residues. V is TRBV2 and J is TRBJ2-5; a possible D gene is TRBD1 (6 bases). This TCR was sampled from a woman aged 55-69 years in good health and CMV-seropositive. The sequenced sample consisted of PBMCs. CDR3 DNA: TGTGCCAGCAGTGAGGACAGCCAAGAGACCCAGTACTTC. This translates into CASSEDSQETQYF.